A single T cell receptor beta chain is shown here with its context. Antigen unknown. The data were produced by immunoSEQ multiplex PCR, yet TCRdb's version contains in-frame clones alone and is incomplete. Among about 2 million clones, about 95% were seen once, and the ten largest hold about 1.1%. Germline-derived CDR1 and CDR2 are WNHNN and SYGVQD (reference sequence). The CDR3 extends over 12 amino acids. V lost 5 bases and J 6 bases, leaving 5 bases between the germline ends. This specimen belongs to a study of shared clonotypes between healthy human individuals. Whole-study findings and limits: Several donors had around 5.2% of their naive CD4 clonotypes in common.

Naive-designated CD8 cells lacked CD45RO, were positively enriched for CCR7, and omitted terminally differentiated effector memory CD45RA+ cells. This chain uses TRBV10-1 with TRBJ1-6; D is unclear. The receptor was isolated from a man younger than 35 in good health. The sequencing input was naive CD8+ T cells sorted from blood. The CDR3 reads CASSRVNSPLHF. The CDR3 DNA reads TGCGCCAGCAGTAGGGTTAATTCACCCCTCCACTTT.